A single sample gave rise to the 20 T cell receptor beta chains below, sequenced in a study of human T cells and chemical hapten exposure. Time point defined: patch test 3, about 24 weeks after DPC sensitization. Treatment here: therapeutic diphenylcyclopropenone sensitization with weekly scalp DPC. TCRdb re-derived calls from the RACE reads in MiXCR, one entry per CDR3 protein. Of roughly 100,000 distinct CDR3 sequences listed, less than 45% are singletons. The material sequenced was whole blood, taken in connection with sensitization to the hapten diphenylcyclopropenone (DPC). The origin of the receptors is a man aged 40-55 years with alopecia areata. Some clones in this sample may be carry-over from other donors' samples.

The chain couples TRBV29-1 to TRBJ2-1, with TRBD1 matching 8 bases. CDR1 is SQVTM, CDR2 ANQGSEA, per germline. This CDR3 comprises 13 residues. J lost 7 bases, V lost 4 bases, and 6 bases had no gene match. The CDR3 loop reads CSVAQGAHNEQFF. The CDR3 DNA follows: TGCAGCGTTGCCCAGGGGGCACATAATGAGCAGTTCTTC.

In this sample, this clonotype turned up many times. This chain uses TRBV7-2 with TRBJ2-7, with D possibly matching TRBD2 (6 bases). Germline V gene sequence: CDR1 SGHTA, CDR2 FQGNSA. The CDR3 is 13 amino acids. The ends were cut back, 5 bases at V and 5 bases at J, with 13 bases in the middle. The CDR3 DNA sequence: TGTGCCAGCAGCATGGGACTTGTCGACGAGCAGTACGTC. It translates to CASSMGLVDEQYV.

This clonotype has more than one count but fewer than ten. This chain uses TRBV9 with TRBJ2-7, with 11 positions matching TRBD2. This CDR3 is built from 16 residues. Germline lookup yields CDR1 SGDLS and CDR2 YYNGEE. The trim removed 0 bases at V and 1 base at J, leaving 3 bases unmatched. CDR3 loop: CASSVGLAGGSYEQYF. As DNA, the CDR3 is TGTGCCAGCAGCGTAGGGCTAGCGGGAGGATCCTACGAGCAGTACTTC.

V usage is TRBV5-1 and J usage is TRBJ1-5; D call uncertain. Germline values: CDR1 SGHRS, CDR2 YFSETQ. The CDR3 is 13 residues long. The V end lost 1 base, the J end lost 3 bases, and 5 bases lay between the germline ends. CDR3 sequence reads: CASSLNPNQPQHF. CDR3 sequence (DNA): TGCGCCAGCAGCTTGAACCCCAATCAGCCCCAGCATTTT.

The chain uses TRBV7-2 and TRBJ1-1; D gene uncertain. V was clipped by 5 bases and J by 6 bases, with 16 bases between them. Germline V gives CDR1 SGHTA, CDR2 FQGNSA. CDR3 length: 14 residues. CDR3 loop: CASSPDVGSAEAFF. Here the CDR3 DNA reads TGTGCCAGCAGCCCGGACGTGGGCTCGGCTGAAGCTTTCTTT.

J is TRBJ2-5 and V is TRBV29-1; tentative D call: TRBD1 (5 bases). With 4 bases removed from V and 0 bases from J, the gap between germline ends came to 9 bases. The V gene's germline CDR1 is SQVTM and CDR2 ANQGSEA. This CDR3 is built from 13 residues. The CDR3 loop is CSVVRQNQETQYF. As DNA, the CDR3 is TGCAGCGTTGTGAGACAGAACCAAGAGACCCAGTACTTC.

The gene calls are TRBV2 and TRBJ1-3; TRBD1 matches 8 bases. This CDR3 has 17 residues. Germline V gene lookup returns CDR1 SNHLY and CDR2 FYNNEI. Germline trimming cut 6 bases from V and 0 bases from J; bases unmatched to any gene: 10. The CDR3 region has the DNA TGTGCCAGCAGGGATCCGGGACAGGCCATCTCTGGAAACACCATATATTTT. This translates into CASRDPGQAISGNTIYF.

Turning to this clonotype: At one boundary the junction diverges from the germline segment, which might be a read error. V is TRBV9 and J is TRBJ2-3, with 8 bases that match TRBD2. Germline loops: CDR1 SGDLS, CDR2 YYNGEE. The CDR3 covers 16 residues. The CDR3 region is CASSFLAGSSTDTQNF. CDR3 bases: TGTGCCAGCAGCTTCTTAGCGGGAAGTAGCACAGATACGCAGAATTTT.

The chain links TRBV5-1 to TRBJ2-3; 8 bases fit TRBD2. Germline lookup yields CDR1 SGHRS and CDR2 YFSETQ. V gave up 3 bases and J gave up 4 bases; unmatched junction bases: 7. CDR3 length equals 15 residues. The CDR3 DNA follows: TGCGCCAGCAGCTCATGGACTAGCTTTTCAGATACGCAGTATTTT. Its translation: CASSSWTSFSDTQYF.

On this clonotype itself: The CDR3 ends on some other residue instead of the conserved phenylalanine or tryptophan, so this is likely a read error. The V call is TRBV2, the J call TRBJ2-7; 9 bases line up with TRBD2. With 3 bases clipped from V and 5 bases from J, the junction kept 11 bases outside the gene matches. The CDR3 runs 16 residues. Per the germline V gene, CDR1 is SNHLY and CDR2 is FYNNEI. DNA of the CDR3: TGTGCCAGCAGTGAGGAAGGACTAGCGAGTGGTAACGAGCAGTACATC. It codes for CASSEEGLASGNEQYI.

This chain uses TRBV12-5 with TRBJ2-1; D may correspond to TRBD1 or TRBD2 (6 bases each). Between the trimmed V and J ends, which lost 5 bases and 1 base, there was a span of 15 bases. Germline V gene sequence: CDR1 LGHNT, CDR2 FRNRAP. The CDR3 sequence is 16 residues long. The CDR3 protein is CASGPGADWSYNEQFF. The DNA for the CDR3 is TGTGCTAGTGGTCCGGGGGCAGACTGGTCCTACAATGAGCAGTTCTTC.

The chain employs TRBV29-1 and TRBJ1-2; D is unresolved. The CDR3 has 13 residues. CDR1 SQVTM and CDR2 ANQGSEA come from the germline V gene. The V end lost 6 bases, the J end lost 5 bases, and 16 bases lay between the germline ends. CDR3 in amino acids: CSVWRGDEYGYTF. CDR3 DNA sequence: TGCAGCGTGTGGCGCGGGGATGAATATGGCTACACCTTC.

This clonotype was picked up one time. The CDR3 DNA follows: TGCGCCAGCACGGACGGACCTAGCACAGATACGCAGTATTTT. Protein: CASTDGPSTDTQYF. The gene calls are TRBV5-1 and TRBJ2-3; D not resolved. There are 14 residues in the CDR3. Germline lookup yields CDR1 SGHRS and CDR2 YFSETQ. Trimming left V 6 bases short and J 0 bases short, with 11 bases between.

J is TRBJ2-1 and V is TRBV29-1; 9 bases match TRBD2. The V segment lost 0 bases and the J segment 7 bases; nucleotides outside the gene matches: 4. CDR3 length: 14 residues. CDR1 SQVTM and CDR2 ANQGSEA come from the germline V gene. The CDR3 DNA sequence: TGCAGCGTTGAAGATCCCCTAGCGGGAAATGAGCAGTTCTTC. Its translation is CSVEDPLAGNEQFF.

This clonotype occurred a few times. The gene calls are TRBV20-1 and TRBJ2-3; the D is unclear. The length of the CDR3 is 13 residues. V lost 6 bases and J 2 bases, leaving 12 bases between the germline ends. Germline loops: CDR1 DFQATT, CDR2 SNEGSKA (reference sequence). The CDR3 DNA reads TGCAGTGCCCCTTACTTTTCCACAGATACGCAGTATTTT. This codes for CSAPYFSTDTQYF.

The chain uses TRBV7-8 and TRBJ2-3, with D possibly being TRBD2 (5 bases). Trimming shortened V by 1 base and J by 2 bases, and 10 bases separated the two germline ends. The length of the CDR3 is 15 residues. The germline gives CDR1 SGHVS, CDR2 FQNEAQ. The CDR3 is CASSLDAGATDTQYF. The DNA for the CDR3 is TGTGCCAGCAGCTTAGATGCGGGCGCCACAGATACGCAGTATTTT.

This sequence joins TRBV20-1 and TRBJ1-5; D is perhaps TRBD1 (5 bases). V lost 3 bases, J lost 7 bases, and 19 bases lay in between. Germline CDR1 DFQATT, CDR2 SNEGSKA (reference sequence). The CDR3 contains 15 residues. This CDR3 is CSAREVWGEYQPQHF. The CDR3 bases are TGCAGTGCTAGGGAAGTATGGGGGGAATACCAGCCCCAGCATTTT.

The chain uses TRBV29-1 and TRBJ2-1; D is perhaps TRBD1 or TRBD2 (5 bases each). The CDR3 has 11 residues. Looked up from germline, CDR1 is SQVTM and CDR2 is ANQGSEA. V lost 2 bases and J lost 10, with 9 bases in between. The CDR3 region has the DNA TGCAGCGTTGAACGGTGGGGGGAGCAGTTCTTC. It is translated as CSVERWGEQFF.

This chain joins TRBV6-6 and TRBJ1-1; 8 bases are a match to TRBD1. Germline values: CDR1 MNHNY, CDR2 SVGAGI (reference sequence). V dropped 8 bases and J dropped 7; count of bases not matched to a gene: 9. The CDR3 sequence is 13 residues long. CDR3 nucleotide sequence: TGTGCCAGCTCTGACAGGGGCCCGGATGAAGCTTTCTTT. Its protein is CASSDRGPDEAFF.

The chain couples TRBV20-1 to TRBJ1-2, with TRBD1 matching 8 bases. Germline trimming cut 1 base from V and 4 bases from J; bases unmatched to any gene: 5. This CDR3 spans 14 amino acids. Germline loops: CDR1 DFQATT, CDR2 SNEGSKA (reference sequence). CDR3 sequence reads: CSARVDRGSYGYTF. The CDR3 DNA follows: TGCAGTGCTAGAGTAGACAGGGGTAGCTATGGCTACACCTTC.